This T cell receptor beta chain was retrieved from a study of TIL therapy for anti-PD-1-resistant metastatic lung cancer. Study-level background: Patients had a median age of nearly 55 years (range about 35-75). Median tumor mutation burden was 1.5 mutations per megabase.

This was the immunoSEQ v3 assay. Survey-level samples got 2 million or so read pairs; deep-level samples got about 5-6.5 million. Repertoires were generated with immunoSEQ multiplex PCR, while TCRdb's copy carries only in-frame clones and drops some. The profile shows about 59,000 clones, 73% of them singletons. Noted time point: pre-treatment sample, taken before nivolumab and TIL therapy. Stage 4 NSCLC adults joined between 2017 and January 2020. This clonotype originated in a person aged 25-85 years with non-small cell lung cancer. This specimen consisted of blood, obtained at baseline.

DNA for the CDR3: TGCGCCAGCAGCAGACTACAGGGGAATGAAAAACTGTTTTTT. Protein: CASSRLQGNEKLFF. The V call is TRBV5-1, the J call TRBJ1-4; 7 bases agree with TRBD1. This CDR3 contains 14 residues. Germline assignment: CDR1 SGHRS and CDR2 YFSETQ. The junction had 5 bases not matched to a gene; V was cut back by 4 bases and J by 5 bases.